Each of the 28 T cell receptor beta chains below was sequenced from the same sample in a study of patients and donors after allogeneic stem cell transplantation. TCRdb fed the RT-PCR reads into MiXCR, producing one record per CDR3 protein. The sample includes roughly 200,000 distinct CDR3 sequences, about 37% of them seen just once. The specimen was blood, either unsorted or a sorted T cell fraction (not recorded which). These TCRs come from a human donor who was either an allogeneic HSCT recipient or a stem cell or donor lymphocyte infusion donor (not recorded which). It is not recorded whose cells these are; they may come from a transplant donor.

The CDR3 DNA is TGCAGCGTTCAGCTCCGGGATTTGGAGTACTTC. It specifies CSVQLRDLEYF. V and J are TRBV29-1 and TRBJ2-7; possibly TRBD2 for D (5 bases). Germline V gene data show CDR1 as SQVTM and CDR2 as ANQGSEA. V shed 5 bases and J shed 11 bases, with 16 bases lying between them. This CDR3 has 11 residues.

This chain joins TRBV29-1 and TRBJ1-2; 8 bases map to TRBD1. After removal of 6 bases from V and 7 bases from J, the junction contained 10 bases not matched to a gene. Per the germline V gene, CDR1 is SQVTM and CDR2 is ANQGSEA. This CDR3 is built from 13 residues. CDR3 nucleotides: TGCAGCGTCGCCGGGACAGGAAAGGGTGGCTACACCTTC. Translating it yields CSVAGTGKGGYTF.

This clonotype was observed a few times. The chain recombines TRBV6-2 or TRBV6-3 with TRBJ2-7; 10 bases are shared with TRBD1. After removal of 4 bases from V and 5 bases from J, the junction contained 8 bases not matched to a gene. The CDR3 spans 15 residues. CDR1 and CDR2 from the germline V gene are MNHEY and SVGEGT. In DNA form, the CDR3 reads TGTGCCAGCAGTTTCTCCGGGACAGGGGTAAACGAGCAGTACTTC. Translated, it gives CASSFSGTGVNEQYF.

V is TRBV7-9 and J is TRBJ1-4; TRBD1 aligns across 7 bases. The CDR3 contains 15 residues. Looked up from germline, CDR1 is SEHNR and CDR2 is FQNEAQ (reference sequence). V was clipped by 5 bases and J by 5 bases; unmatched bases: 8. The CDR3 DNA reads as TGTGCCAGCAGCAGGGGACAGATTGAGAATGAAAAACTGTTTTTT. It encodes CASSRGQIENEKLFF.

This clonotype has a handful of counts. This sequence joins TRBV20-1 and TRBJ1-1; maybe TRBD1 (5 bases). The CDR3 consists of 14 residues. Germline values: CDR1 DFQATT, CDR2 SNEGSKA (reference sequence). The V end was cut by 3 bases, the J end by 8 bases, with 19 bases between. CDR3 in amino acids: CSASGRAVVLEAFF. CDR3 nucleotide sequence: TGCAGTGCTAGCGGCAGGGCGGTTGTGTTGGAAGCTTTCTTT.

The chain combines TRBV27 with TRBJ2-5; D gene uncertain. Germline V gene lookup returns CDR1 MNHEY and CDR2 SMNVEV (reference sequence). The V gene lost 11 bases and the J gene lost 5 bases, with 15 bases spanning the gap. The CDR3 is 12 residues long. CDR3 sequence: CAFSTFRETQYF. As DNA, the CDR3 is TGTGCCTTTTCGACTTTTCGGGAGACCCAGTACTTC.

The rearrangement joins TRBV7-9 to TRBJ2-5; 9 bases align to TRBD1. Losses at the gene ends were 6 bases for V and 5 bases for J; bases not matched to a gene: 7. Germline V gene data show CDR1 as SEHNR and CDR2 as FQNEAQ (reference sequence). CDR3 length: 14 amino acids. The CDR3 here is CASSTQGAQETQYF. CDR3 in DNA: TGTGCCAGCAGTACACAGGGGGCACAGGAGACCCAGTACTTC.

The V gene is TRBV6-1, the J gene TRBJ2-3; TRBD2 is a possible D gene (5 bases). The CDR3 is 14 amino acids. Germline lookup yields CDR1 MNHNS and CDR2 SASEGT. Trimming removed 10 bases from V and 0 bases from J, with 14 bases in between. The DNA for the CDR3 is TGTGCCACGCGGGTGTCTCCTAGCACAGATACGCAGTATTTT. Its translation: CATRVSPSTDTQYF.

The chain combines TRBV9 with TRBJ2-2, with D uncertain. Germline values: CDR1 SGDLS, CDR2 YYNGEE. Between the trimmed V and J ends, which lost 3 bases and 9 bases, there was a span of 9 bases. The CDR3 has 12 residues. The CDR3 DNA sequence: TGTGCCAGCAGCGAGTCCCCCAGGGAGCTGTTTTTT. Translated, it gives CASSESPRELFF.

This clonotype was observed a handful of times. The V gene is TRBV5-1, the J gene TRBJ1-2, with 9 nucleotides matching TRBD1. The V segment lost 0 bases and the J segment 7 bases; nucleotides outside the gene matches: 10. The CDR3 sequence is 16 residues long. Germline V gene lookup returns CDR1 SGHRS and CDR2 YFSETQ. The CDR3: CASSLDFRGQGGGYTF. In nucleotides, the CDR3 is TGCGCCAGCAGCTTGGATTTCCGGGGACAGGGCGGTGGCTACACCTTC.

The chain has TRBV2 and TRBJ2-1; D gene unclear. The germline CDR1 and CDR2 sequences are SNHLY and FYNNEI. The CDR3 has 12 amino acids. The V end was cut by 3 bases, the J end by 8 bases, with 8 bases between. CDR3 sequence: CASSEGIYEQFF. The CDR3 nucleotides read TGTGCCAGCAGTGAGGGGATTTATGAGCAGTTCTTC. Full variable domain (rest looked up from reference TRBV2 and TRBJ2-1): EPEVTQTPSHQVTQMGQEVILRCVPISNHLYFYWYRQILGQKVEFLVSFYNNEISEKSEIFDDQFSVERPDGSNFTLKIRSTKLEDSAMYFCASSEGIYEQFFGPGTRLTVL.

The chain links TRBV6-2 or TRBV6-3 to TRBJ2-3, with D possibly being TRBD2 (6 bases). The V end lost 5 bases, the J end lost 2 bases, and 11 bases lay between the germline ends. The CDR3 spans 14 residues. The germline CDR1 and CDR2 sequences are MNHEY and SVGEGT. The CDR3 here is CASSPGDNTDTQYF. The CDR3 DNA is TGTGCCAGCAGTCCGGGAGATAACACAGATACGCAGTATTTT.

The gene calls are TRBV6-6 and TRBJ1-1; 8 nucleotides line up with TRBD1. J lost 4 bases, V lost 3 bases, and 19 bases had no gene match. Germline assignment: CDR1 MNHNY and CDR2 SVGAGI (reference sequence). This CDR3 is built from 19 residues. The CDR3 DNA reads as TGTGCCAGCAGTTATCCCGAGACTCGGACAGGGATGAGAATCACTGAAGCTTTCTTT. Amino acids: CASSYPETRTGMRITEAFF.

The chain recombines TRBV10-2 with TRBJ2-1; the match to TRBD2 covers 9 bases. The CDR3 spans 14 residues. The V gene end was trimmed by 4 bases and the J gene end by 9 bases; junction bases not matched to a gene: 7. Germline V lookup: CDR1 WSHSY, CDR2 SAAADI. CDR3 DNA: TGCGCCAGCAGTGGGACTAGCGTGAGGGGTGAGCAGTTCTTC. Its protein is CASSGTSVRGEQFF.

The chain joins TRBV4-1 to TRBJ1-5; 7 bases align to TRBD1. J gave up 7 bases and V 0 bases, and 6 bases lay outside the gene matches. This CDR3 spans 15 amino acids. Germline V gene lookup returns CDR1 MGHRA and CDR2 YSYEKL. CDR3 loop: CASSQDRGIGQPQHF. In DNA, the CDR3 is TGCGCCAGCAGCCAAGACAGGGGGATAGGACAGCCCCAGCATTTT.

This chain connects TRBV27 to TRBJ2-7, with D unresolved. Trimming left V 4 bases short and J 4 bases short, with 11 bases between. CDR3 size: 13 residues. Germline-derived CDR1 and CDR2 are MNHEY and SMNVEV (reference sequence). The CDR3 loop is CASSWNSRYEQYF. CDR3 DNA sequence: TGTGCCAGCAGTTGGAACAGTCGATACGAGCAGTACTTC.

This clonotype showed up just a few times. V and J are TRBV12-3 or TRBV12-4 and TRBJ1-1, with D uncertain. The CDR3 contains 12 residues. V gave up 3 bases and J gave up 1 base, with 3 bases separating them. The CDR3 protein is CASSFKNTEAFF. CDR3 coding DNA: TGTGCCAGCAGTTTCAAGAACACTGAAGCTTTCTTT.

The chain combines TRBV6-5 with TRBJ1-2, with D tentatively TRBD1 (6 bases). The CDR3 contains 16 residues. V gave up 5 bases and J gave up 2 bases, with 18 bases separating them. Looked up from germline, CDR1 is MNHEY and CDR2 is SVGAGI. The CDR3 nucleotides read TGTGCCAGCAGTCCGAAGGGGGGACACCCAAACTATGGCTACACCTTC. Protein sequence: CASSPKGGHPNYGYTF.

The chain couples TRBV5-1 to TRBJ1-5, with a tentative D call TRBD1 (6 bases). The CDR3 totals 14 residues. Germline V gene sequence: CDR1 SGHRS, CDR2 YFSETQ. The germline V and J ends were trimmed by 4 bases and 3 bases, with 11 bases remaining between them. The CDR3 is CASSPAGVNQPQHF. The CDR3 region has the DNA TGCGCCAGCAGCCCGGCAGGGGTCAATCAGCCCCAGCATTTT. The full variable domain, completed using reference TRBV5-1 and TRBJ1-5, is KAGVTQTPRYLIKTRGQQVTLSCSPISGHRSVSWYQQTPGQGLQFLFEYFSETQRNKGNFPGRFSGRQFSNSRSEMNVSTLELGDSALYLCASSPAGVNQPQHFGDGTRLSIL.

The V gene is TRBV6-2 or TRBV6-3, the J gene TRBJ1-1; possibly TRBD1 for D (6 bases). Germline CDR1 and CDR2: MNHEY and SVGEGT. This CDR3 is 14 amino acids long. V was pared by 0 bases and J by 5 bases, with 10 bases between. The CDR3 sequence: CASSYSQGRTEAFF. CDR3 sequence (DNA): TGTGCCAGCAGTTACTCACAGGGTCGGACTGAAGCTTTCTTT.

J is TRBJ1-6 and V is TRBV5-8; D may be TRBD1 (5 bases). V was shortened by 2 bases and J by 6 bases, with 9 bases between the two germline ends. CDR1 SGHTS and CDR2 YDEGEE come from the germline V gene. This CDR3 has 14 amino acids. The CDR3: CASSLGVGNSPLHF. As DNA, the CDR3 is TGTGCCAGCAGCTTAGGGGTTGGTAATTCACCCCTCCACTTT.

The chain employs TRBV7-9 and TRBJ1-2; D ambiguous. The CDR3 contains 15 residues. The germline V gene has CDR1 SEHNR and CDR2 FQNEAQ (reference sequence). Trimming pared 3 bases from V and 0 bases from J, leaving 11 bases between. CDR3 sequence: CASSFPGTSNYGYTF. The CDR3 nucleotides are TGTGCCAGCAGCTTCCCGGGAACCTCTAACTATGGCTACACCTTC.

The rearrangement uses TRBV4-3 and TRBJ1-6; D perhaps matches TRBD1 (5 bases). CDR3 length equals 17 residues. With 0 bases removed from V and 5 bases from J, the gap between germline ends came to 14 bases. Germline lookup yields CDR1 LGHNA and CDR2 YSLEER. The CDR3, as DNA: TGCGCCAGCAGCCAAGAACGGGCGGCAGGGAATAATTCACCCCTCCACTTT. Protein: CASSQERAAGNNSPLHF.

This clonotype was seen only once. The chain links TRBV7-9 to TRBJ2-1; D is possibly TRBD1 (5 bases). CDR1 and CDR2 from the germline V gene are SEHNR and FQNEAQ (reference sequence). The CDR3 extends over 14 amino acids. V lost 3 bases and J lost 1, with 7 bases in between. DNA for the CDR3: TGTGCCAGCAGCTTTGGACAATCCTACAATGAGCAGTTCTTC. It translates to CASSFGQSYNEQFF.

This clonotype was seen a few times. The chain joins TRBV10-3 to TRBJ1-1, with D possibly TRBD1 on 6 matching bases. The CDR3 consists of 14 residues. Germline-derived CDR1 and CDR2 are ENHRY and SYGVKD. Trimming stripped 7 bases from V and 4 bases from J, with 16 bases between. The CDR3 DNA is TGTGCCATCACTAACACTGGGGGGCTCACTGAAGCTTTCTTT. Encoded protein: CAITNTGGLTEAFF.

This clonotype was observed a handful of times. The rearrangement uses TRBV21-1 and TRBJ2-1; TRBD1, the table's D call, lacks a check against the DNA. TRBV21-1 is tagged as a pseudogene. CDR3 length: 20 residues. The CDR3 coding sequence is TGTGCCAGCAGCAACCCGGAGAGGGATCAGACAGGGGAAGACTACAATGAGCAGTTCTTC. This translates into CASSNPERDQTGEDYNEQFF.

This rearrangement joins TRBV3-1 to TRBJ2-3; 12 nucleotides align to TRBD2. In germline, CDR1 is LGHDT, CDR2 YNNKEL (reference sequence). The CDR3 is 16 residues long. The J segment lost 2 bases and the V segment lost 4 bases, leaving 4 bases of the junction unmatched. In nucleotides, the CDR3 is TGTGCCAGCAGCCCATGGACTAGCGGGGACACAGATACGCAGTATTTT. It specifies CASSPWTSGDTDTQYF.

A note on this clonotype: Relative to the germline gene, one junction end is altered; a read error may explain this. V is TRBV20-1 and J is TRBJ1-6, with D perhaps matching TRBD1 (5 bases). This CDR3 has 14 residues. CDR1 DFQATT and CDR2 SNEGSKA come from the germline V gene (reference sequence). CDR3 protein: CSVLGDGNKSPLHF. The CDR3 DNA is TGCAGTGTTCTAGGGGACGGCAATAAATCACCCCTCCACTTT.